These 10 T cell receptor beta chains share one sample of origin, sequenced in a study of breast tumors, draining lymph nodes, adjacent tissues. Samples came from axillary lymph nodes draining the breast cancer. TCRdb reanalysed the multiplex PCR reads using MiXCR and keeps one entry per CDR3 protein. The data show around 130,000 distinct CDR3 sequences, with less than 25% seen just once and roughly 2.4% held by the top ten. Specimen: axillary lymph node tissue. These receptors were taken from a female donor with breast cancer. Some clones in this sample may be carry-over from other donors' samples.

This clonotype has a count of ten or more. This CDR3 reads CATSDLDPVNNEQFF. CDR3 nucleotide sequence: TGTGCCACCAGTGATCTTGACCCCGTTAACAATGAGCAGTTCTTC. J is TRBJ2-1 and V is TRBV24-1; the D is unclear. CDR1 is KGHDR, CDR2 SFDVKD, per germline. This CDR3 region has 15 residues. V was trimmed by 3 bases and J by 5 bases, leaving 13 bases between them.

For this clonotype: This clone may be a read error of a much larger clone one base away. CDR3 sequence (DNA): TGTGCCAGCAGCCCCTGGACAAGGCCTGAAAAACTGTTTTTT. Its translation: CASSPWTRPEKLFF. The genes are TRBV14 and TRBJ1-4, with D possibly TRBD1 on 5 matching bases. V shed 4 bases and J shed 7 bases, with 13 bases lying between them. The germline CDR1 and CDR2 sequences are SGHDN and FVKESK. The CDR3 totals 14 residues.

This clonotype was detected many times. The V and J genes are TRBV5-1 and TRBJ1-2, with D unclear. The CDR3 contains 16 residues. V was pared by 1 base and J by 2 bases, with 15 bases between. The germline gives CDR1 SGHRS, CDR2 YFSETQ. CDR3 coding DNA: TGCGCCAGCAGCTTGCGTCGTGGGGAGTCAAACTATGGCTACACCTTC. Its protein is CASSLRRGESNYGYTF.

V is TRBV4-1 and J is TRBJ2-1, with D perhaps matching TRBD1 (6 bases). Germline-derived CDR1 and CDR2 are MGHRA and YSYEKL. The V end was cut by 0 bases, the J end by 6 bases, with 12 bases between. The CDR3 sequence is 15 residues long. The CDR3 loop reads CASSQDLQGCNEQFF. In DNA, the CDR3 is TGCGCCAGCAGCCAAGACCTACAGGGTTGCAATGAGCAGTTCTTC.

This clonotype was observed at least ten times. The V call is TRBV20-1, the J call TRBJ2-5; 7 bases are shared with TRBD2. CDR3 size: 13 residues. Trimming removed 3 bases from V and 3 bases from J; junction bases left unmatched: 4. CDR1 is DFQATT and CDR2 is SNEGSKA in the germline V gene (reference sequence). This CDR3 reads CSASRLAEETQYF. The CDR3 nucleotides read TGCAGTGCTAGTCGCCTAGCGGAAGAGACCCAGTACTTC.

This clonotype was counted many times. Germline is not matched at one junction end, which may reflect a read error. The chain joins TRBV20-1 to TRBJ2-5, with D unresolved. In germline, CDR1 is DFQATT, CDR2 SNEGSKA (reference sequence). There are 13 residues in the CDR3. CDR3 in DNA: TGCAGTGCTAGACCCCCTAGGGAAGAGGCCCAGTACTTC. Amino acid sequence: CSARPPREEAQYF.

This clonotype appeared many times. Here the CDR3 DNA reads TGTGCCAGCAGCCCCGGCCGAGGACGGGAGCAGTACTTC. As protein: CASSPGRGREQYF. The V call is TRBV6-1, the J call TRBJ2-7; D unclear. Germline V gene data show CDR1 as MNHNS and CDR2 as SASEGT. Trimming shortened V by 6 bases and J by 7 bases, and 16 bases separated the two germline ends. The CDR3 spans 13 residues.

This clonotype was recorded many times. This chain links TRBV5-8 with TRBJ2-3; a weak D match, TRBD2 (5 bases). The germline V and J ends were trimmed by 1 base and 6 bases, with 9 bases remaining between them. The CDR3 is made up of 13 amino acids. Germline-derived CDR1 and CDR2 are SGHTS and YDEGEE. CDR3 nucleotides: TGTGCCAGCAGCTTGCCTAGCAGGGATACGCAGTATTTT. This codes for CASSLPSRDTQYF.

The table lists this clonotype with many counts. The chain carries TRBV20-1 and TRBJ2-7; possibly TRBD2 for D (6 bases). The V and J ends lost 5 bases and 4 bases respectively, with 15 bases between them. This CDR3 contains 13 residues. Per germline, CDR1 DFQATT and CDR2 SNEGSKA (reference sequence). CDR3 coding DNA: TGCAGTGCTCCAGGACTACTTTCTTACGAGCAGTACTTC. It codes for CSAPGLLSYEQYF.

CDR3 sequence: CSAWVRGNEQFF. DNA for the CDR3: TGCAGCGCGTGGGTCCGGGGCAATGAGCAGTTCTTC. The chain carries TRBV29-1 and TRBJ2-1; the D gene is possibly TRBD2 (5 bases). Germline V gene lookup returns CDR1 SQVTM and CDR2 ANQGSEA. V gave up 7 bases and J gave up 6 bases, with 13 bases separating them. There are 12 residues in the CDR3.